Presented here are 21 T cell receptor beta chains from one specimen sequenced in a study of control samples from healthy donors and cancer patients. Libraries were prepared by immunoSEQ multiplex PCR; TCRdb keeps only in-frame clonotypes and omits some of them. Among 150,000 to 200,000 clones listed, 96% were seen once. Sequenced material: blood. These receptors came from a woman in her twenties or thirties in good health.

The rearrangement uses TRBV5-1 and TRBJ1-1; 7 bases line up with TRBD1. CDR1 is SGHRS and CDR2 is YFSETQ in the germline V gene. The CDR3 spans 18 residues. Unmatched junction bases numbered 17, after V lost 3 bases and J lost 3 bases. The CDR3 loop is CASSSRHRASGGDTEAFF. In nucleotides, the CDR3 is TGCGCCAGCAGCTCCCGGCACAGGGCGTCAGGGGGAGACACTGAAGCTTTCTTT.

This clone was counted once. This chain connects TRBV2 to TRBJ1-4; TRBD1 matches 7 bases. The trim removed 6 bases at V and 10 bases at J, leaving 8 bases unmatched. The CDR3 covers 13 residues. Per germline, CDR1 SNHLY and CDR2 FYNNEI. The CDR3 spells CASRPGQFRKLFF. The CDR3 DNA is TGTGCCAGCAGGCCGGGACAGTTCCGAAAACTGTTTTTT.

The chain couples TRBV28 to TRBJ1-2; perhaps TRBD1 as D (5 bases). Trimming pared 4 bases from V and 4 bases from J, leaving 10 bases between. CDR1 and CDR2 from the germline V gene are MDHEN and SYDVKM. The CDR3 is 13 residues long. The CDR3 is CASSSPGIYGYTF. CDR3 DNA sequence: TGTGCCAGCAGTTCCCCAGGGATCTATGGCTACACCTTC.

The rearrangement uses TRBV5-1 and TRBJ2-1, with 9 bases identical to TRBD1. Germline V CDR1 and CDR2: SGHRS, YFSETQ. The CDR3 contains 15 residues. After removal of 1 base from V and 6 bases from J, the junction contained 5 bases not matched to a gene. CDR3 in amino acids: CASSLTQGALNEQFF. The DNA for the CDR3 is TGCGCCAGCAGCTTGACACAGGGGGCTCTCAATGAGCAGTTCTTC. Full variable domain (outside the CDR3, taken from reference TRBV5-1 and TRBJ2-1): KAGVTQTPRYLIKTRGQQVTLSCSPISGHRSVSWYQQTPGQGLQFLFEYFSETQRNKGNFPGRFSGRQFSNSRSEMNVSTLELGDSALYLCASSLTQGALNEQFFGPGTRLTVL.

This clone was detected only once. The DNA for the CDR3 is TGTGCCAGCAGTTACACCCCGGACAGGCGGGCTTTCTTT. Residues: CASSYTPDRRAFF. The V call is TRBV6-6, the J call TRBJ1-1, with 7 bases identical to TRBD1. Unmatched junction bases numbered 8, after V lost 2 bases and J lost 11 bases. Germline V gene lookup returns CDR1 MNHNY and CDR2 SVGAGI (reference sequence). The CDR3 consists of 13 residues.

The CDR3 loop reads CASSEAGGRNTEAFF. The CDR3 region has the DNA TGTGCCAGCAGTGAAGCGGGGGGGAGGAACACTGAAGCTTTCTTT. This chain connects TRBV6-1 to TRBJ1-1; possible D gene TRBD1, 5 bases. The CDR3 totals 15 residues. Deletions cut 0 bases from V and 1 base from J, with 9 bases between. In germline, CDR1 is MNHNS, CDR2 SASEGT.

This clone was observed once. This rearrangement joins TRBV10-3 to TRBJ2-3; no definite D call. V dropped 8 bases and J dropped 3 bases, with 9 bases sitting between them. Germline loops: CDR1 ENHRY, CDR2 SYGVKD. This CDR3 region has 12 residues. The CDR3 nucleotides read TGTGCCATCGGTGGTGAAACAGATACGCAGTATTTT. Protein product: CAIGGETDTQYF.

V gene TRBV2 combines with J gene TRBJ1-1; D gene uncertain. The CDR3 sequence is 13 residues long. Germline V gene lookup returns CDR1 SNHLY and CDR2 FYNNEI. Deletions cut 6 bases from V and 3 bases from J, with 11 bases between. In DNA, the CDR3 is TGTGCCAGCAGCGAGGTGGTTGACACTGAAGCTTTCTTT. Translating gives CASSEVVDTEAFF.

This clone was recorded a few times. The chain combines TRBV18 with TRBJ2-7, with D uncertain. Germline V gene data show CDR1 as KGHSH and CDR2 as LQKENI. The CDR3 runs 15 residues. V was clipped by 2 bases and J by 5 bases, with 16 bases between them. CDR3 sequence reads: CASSPRNPADHEQYF. For the CDR3, the DNA is TGTGCCAGCTCACCAAGGAATCCCGCGGACCACGAGCAGTACTTC.

This chain links TRBV30 with TRBJ1-2; 8 nucleotides agree with TRBD1. The CDR3 is made up of 16 amino acids. Germline CDR1 reads GTSNPN; CDR2 reads SVGIG (reference sequence). The junction had 13 bases not matched to a gene; V was cut back by 1 base and J by 6 bases. CDR3 nucleotide sequence: TGTGCCTGGAGTGACCCTATCCTGGACAGGGACCATGGCTACACCTTC. Residues: CAWSDPILDRDHGYTF.

The genes are TRBV27 and TRBJ2-2, with D possibly TRBD2 on 7 matching bases. V was pared by 3 bases and J by 6 bases, with 8 bases between. Germline V gene sequence: CDR1 MNHEY, CDR2 SMNVEV (reference sequence). The CDR3 totals 13 residues. The CDR3 loop is CASSFGGPGELFF. The CDR3 DNA reads TGTGCCAGCAGTTTCGGGGGGCCCGGGGAGCTGTTTTTT.

The V gene is TRBV6-5, the J gene TRBJ2-7; a weak D match, TRBD1 (6 bases). The CDR3 sequence is 15 residues long. Germline V gene data show CDR1 as MNHEY and CDR2 as SVGAGI. Trimming took 2 bases from V and 2 from J, leaving 13 bases between them. CDR3 region: CASSYRRTVAYEQYF. The CDR3 coding sequence is TGTGCCAGCAGTTACCGAAGGACAGTCGCCTACGAGCAGTACTTC.

Comment on this clone: The same CDR3 also results from other DNA sequences found in this sample. V usage is TRBV2 and J usage is TRBJ2-1; D is unresolved. The CDR3 has 12 amino acids. Looked up from germline, CDR1 is SNHLY and CDR2 is FYNNEI. V gave up 6 bases and J gave up 7 bases, with 10 bases separating them. In DNA, the CDR3 is TGTGCCAGCAGGGCTTGGGGAAATGAGCAGTTCTTC. Translation gives CASRAWGNEQFF. The whole variable domain, remainder taken from reference TRBV2 and TRBJ2-1, is EPEVTQTPSHQVTQMGQEVILRCVPISNHLYFYWYRQILGQKVEFLVSFYNNEISEKSEIFDDQFSVERPDGSNFTLKIRSTKLEDSAMYFCASRAWGNEQFFGPGTRLTVL.

J is TRBJ1-1 and V is TRBV5-1, with 8 bases that match TRBD1. This CDR3 has 16 residues. The J segment lost 0 bases and the V segment lost 0 bases, leaving 4 bases of the junction unmatched. Germline assignment: CDR1 SGHRS and CDR2 YFSETQ. Written as DNA, the CDR3 is TGCGCCAGCAGCTTGGCGGCAGGGGGCCTGAACACTGAAGCTTTCTTT. This codes for CASSLAAGGLNTEAFF.

The rearrangement links TRBV28 to TRBJ2-7; unclear D gene. Between the trimmed V and J ends, which lost 6 bases and 7 bases, there was a span of 13 bases. Germline assignment: CDR1 MDHEN and CDR2 SYDVKM. This CDR3 spans 12 amino acids. The CDR3 loop is CASRKNAGEQYF. CDR3 in DNA: TGTGCCAGCAGGAAAAACGCAGGAGAGCAGTACTTC.

The chain combines TRBV7-2 with TRBJ2-7, with D possibly being TRBD1 or TRBD2 (5 bases each). The CDR3 sequence is 14 residues long. Looked up from germline, CDR1 is SGHTA and CDR2 is FQGNSA. V dropped 5 bases and J dropped 1 base, with 12 bases sitting between them. The CDR3 loop reads CASSPGTVSYEQYF. The CDR3, as DNA: TGTGCCAGCAGCCCAGGGACGGTATCCTACGAGCAGTACTTC.

This chain uses TRBV25-1 with TRBJ1-3; the D is unclear. Germline CDR1 is MGHDK and CDR2 is SYGVNS. The CDR3 runs to 14 residues. The germline V and J ends were trimmed by 1 base and 4 bases, with 8 bases remaining between them. CDR3 nucleotide sequence: TGTGCCAGCAGTGAATTCTGGGGAGGAAACACCATATATTTT. Protein product: CASSEFWGGNTIYF.

As DNA, the CDR3 is TGTGCCAGTAGTCTCACAGGGAACACCGGGGAGCTGTTTTTT. It translates to CASSLTGNTGELFF. This rearrangement joins TRBV19 to TRBJ2-2, with D possibly matching TRBD1 (5 bases). V was cut by 5 bases and J by 1 base, with 8 bases left in between. The V gene's germline CDR1 is LNHDA and CDR2 SQIVND (reference sequence). This CDR3 is built from 14 residues.

The chain carries TRBV19 and TRBJ1-5; D is possibly TRBD1 (6 bases). Trimming removed 2 bases at V and 2 bases at J, with 13 bases between. This CDR3 spans 16 amino acids. Germline V lookup: CDR1 LNHDA, CDR2 SQIVND (reference sequence). DNA for the CDR3: TGTGCCAGTAGTATAAACCCCGCAGGGGGCAATCAGCCCCAGCATTTT. This encodes CASSINPAGGNQPQHF.

The chain joins TRBV5-1 to TRBJ1-2; no definite D call. Germline V gives CDR1 SGHRS, CDR2 YFSETQ. The V end was cut by 4 bases, the J end by 3 bases, with 13 bases between. The length of the CDR3 is 14 residues. For the CDR3, the DNA is TGCGCCAGCAGCGATGGGCTTTCCTACTATGGCTACACCTTC. This translates into CASSDGLSYYGYTF.

This sequence joins TRBV5-6 and TRBJ1-6; D unclear. Germline loops: CDR1 SGHDT, CDR2 YYEEEE. This CDR3 is built from 14 residues. Trimming stripped 3 bases from V and 9 bases from J, with 13 bases between. CDR3 nucleotides: TGTGCCAGCAGCTGGCGGGATGCTCCTTCACCCCTCCACTTT. Encoded protein: CASSWRDAPSPLHF.